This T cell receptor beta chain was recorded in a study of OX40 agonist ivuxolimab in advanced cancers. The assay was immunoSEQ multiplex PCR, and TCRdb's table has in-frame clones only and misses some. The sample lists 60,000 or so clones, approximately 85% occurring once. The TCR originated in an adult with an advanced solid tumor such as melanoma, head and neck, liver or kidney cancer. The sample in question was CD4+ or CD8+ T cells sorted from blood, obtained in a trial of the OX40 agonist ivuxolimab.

In DNA form, the CDR3 reads TGTGCCAGCAGCCCCTTACCACAGGGGGCAGGGTACAATGAGCAGTTCTTC. This translates into CASSPLPQGAGYNEQFF. The chain employs TRBV9 and TRBJ2-1; 9 nucleotides align to TRBD1. The CDR3 spans 17 residues. The germline V gene has CDR1 SGDLS and CDR2 YYNGEE. Trimming at V came to 4 bases and at J to 4 bases, leaving 12 bases not matched to a gene. The full variable domain, completed using reference TRBV9 and TRBJ2-1, is DSGVTQTPKHLITATGQRVTLRCSPRSGDLSVYWYQQSLDQGLQFLIQYYNGEERAKGNILERFSAQQFPDLHSELNLSSLELGDSALYFCASSPLPQGAGYNEQFFGPGTRLTVL.